Following are 30 T cell receptor beta chains from one sample sequenced in a study of technical replicates of blood from several donors. Using immunoSEQ multiplex PCR, the repertoire was profiled, and TCRdb retains in-frame clones only, with some absent. The repertoire holds around 80,000 clones, roughly 98% seen once, with approximately 0.15% in the top ten. Specimen: T cells isolated from PBMCs. Every receptor here comes from a human donor in good health.

The DNA for the CDR3 is TGTGCCAGCAGTGCTTCCGGGGGGGGAACCTACAATGAGCAGTTCTTC. It specifies CASSASGGGTYNEQFF. The gene calls are TRBV6-1 and TRBJ2-1; TRBD2 aligns across 8 bases. J gave up 2 bases and V 4 bases, and 7 bases lay outside the gene matches. CDR1 is MNHNS, CDR2 SASEGT, per germline. The CDR3 length is 16 residues.

The J gene is TRBJ2-7, the V gene TRBV13; a weak D match, TRBD2 (6 bases). CDR3 length equals 16 residues. Trimming took off 2 bases at V and 4 bases at J, with 18 bases between the two ends. In germline, CDR1 is PRHDT, CDR2 FYEKMQ (reference sequence). The CDR3 protein is CASSLSGLAKTYEQYF. The CDR3 region has the DNA TGTGCCAGCAGCTTATCGGGGCTAGCGAAAACTTACGAGCAGTACTTC.

This chain uses TRBV7-6 with TRBJ2-7; tentative D call: TRBD1 (6 bases). V lost 4 bases and J 1 base, leaving 11 bases between the germline ends. Germline values: CDR1 SGHVS, CDR2 FNYEAQ. The CDR3 loop spans 14 amino acids. The CDR3 nucleotides read TGTGCCAGCAGCTCCCAGACAGGTTCCTACGAGCAGTACTTC. Protein sequence: CASSSQTGSYEQYF.

The gene calls are TRBV4-1 and TRBJ2-7; D is ambiguous. V was trimmed by 1 base and J by 9 bases, leaving 13 bases between them. CDR3 length equals 13 residues. Germline CDR1 MGHRA, CDR2 YSYEKL. DNA of the CDR3: TGCGCCAGCAGCCAAGGAACCCCTACGGTGCAGTACTTC. The encoded protein is CASSQGTPTVQYF.

CDR3 sequence: CASSPGAYEGLTNTGELFF. The CDR3 DNA follows: TGTGCCAGCTCACCAGGCGCGTATGAGGGACTGACGAACACCGGGGAGCTGTTTTTT. This chain links TRBV18 with TRBJ2-2, with D possibly being TRBD2 (6 bases). V lost 2 bases and J 0 bases, leaving 19 bases between the germline ends. The germline V gene has CDR1 KGHSH and CDR2 LQKENI. The CDR3 extends over 19 amino acids.

V and J are TRBV14 and TRBJ1-4, with D maybe TRBD1 (5 bases). Between the trimmed V and J ends, which lost 4 bases and 6 bases, there was a span of 12 bases. The germline CDR1 and CDR2 sequences are SGHDN and FVKESK. The CDR3 runs to 14 residues. CDR3 in amino acids: CASSLFGGDEKLFF. In DNA, the CDR3 is TGTGCCAGCAGCCTTTTCGGGGGAGATGAAAAACTGTTTTTT.

The chain is built from TRBV5-1 and TRBJ2-3; 9 bases agree with TRBD1. The germline gives CDR1 SGHRS, CDR2 YFSETQ. V was pared by 3 bases and J by 2 bases, with 10 bases of the junction left unmatched. This CDR3 is 17 amino acids long. The CDR3 loop is CASSSGQGIYFTDTQYF. In nucleotides, the CDR3 is TGCGCCAGCAGCTCTGGACAGGGGATTTATTTCACAGATACGCAGTATTTT.

The V gene is TRBV6-6, the J gene TRBJ1-2; 11 nucleotides match TRBD1. With 7 bases clipped from V and 4 bases from J, the junction kept 8 bases outside the gene matches. This CDR3 region has 15 residues. Per the germline V gene, CDR1 is MNHNY and CDR2 is SVGAGI (reference sequence). The CDR3 sequence: CASTKPGTGGYGYTF. CDR3 bases: TGTGCCAGCACCAAACCCGGGACAGGGGGCTATGGCTACACCTTC.

V usage is TRBV4-1 and J usage is TRBJ1-5; 7 bases are a match to TRBD1. The J segment lost 5 bases and the V segment lost 0 bases, leaving 10 bases of the junction unmatched. Per germline, CDR1 MGHRA and CDR2 YSYEKL. The CDR3 extends over 17 amino acids. CDR3 protein: CASSQEVGTVRHQPQHF. In DNA form, the CDR3 reads TGCGCCAGCAGCCAAGAGGTTGGGACAGTCCGACATCAGCCCCAGCATTTT.

The rearrangement joins TRBV10-3 to TRBJ2-2; TRBD2 matches 9 bases. This CDR3 contains 17 residues. Trimming at V came to 4 bases and at J to 4 bases, leaving 10 bases not matched to a gene. Germline V gives CDR1 ENHRY, CDR2 SYGVKD. The CDR3 nucleotides are TGTGCCATCAGTGCCGGTAGCGGGAGCGGACGCACCGGGGAGCTGTTTTTT. Translating it yields CAISAGSGSGRTGELFF.

This chain connects TRBV4-1 to TRBJ2-3; 7 bases agree with TRBD1. The V gene end was trimmed by 6 bases and the J gene end by 2 bases; junction bases not matched to a gene: 8. Looked up from germline, CDR1 is MGHRA and CDR2 is YSYEKL. The length of the CDR3 is 15 residues. Written as DNA, the CDR3 is TGCGCCAGCAGACGACAGGGCGGAAACACAGATACGCAGTATTTT. It translates to CASRRQGGNTDTQYF.

The chain uses TRBV28 and TRBJ2-3, with 8 nucleotides matching TRBD1. The CDR3 has 15 amino acids. The trim removed 3 bases at V and 1 base at J, leaving 3 bases unmatched. Per the germline V gene, CDR1 is MDHEN and CDR2 is SYDVKM. DNA of the CDR3: TGTGCCAGCAGTTTCAGGGGGCTAGGCACAGATACGCAGTATTTT. As protein: CASSFRGLGTDTQYF. The full variable domain, in which reference TRBV28 and TRBJ2-3 provide the parts outside the CDR3, is DVKVTQSSRYLVKRTGEKVFLECVQDMDHENMFWYRQDPGLGLRLIYFSYDVKMKEKGDIPEGYSVSREKKERFSLILESASTNQTSMYLCASSFRGLGTDTQYFGPGTRLTVL.

J is TRBJ2-1 and V is TRBV20-1, with D unclear. In germline, CDR1 is DFQATT, CDR2 SNEGSKA (reference sequence). The CDR3 length is 11 residues. V was trimmed by 1 base and J by 9 bases, leaving 7 bases between them. The CDR3 spells CSARGPGEQFF. The CDR3 coding sequence is TGCAGTGCTAGAGGGCCAGGTGAGCAGTTCTTC.

This chain uses TRBV28 with TRBJ1-1; TRBD1 aligns across 7 bases. Germline V gene data show CDR1 as MDHEN and CDR2 as SYDVKM. The CDR3 has 14 residues. J gave up 3 bases and V 2 bases, and 3 bases lay outside the gene matches. The CDR3 loop is CASSLGQGDTEAFF. As DNA, the CDR3 is TGTGCCAGCAGTTTAGGGCAGGGGGACACTGAAGCTTTCTTT.

V is TRBV30 and J is TRBJ1-5, with 9 bases that match TRBD1. With V trimmed by 1 base and J by 5 bases, 3 bases remained unmatched. The CDR3 sequence is 14 residues long. CDR1 GTSNPN and CDR2 SVGIG come from the germline V gene (reference sequence). The CDR3, as DNA: TGTGCCTGGAGTGCGGGACAGGGAGATCAGCCCCAGCATTTT. Translated: CAWSAGQGDQPQHF.

The genes are TRBV6-5 and TRBJ1-2, with 9 bases identical to TRBD1. This CDR3 is 13 amino acids long. Unmatched junction bases numbered 6, after V lost 5 bases and J lost 8 bases. CDR1 and CDR2 from the germline V gene are MNHEY and SVGAGI. CDR3 amino acids: CASSPDRGGGYTF. Written as DNA, the CDR3 is TGTGCCAGCAGTCCGGACAGGGGAGGGGGCTACACCTTC.

The V call is TRBV5-1, the J call TRBJ1-5; perhaps TRBD1 as D (6 bases). Germline CDR1 reads SGHRS; CDR2 reads YFSETQ. The CDR3 spans 15 residues. V was trimmed by 0 bases and J by 4 bases, leaving 11 bases between them. Here the CDR3 reads CASSLGGGENQPQHF. CDR3 sequence (DNA): TGCGCCAGCAGCTTGGGAGGGGGGGAAAATCAGCCCCAGCATTTT. Variable domain in full (rest from reference TRBV5-1 and TRBJ1-5): KAGVTQTPRYLIKTRGQQVTLSCSPISGHRSVSWYQQTPGQGLQFLFEYFSETQRNKGNFPGRFSGRQFSNSRSEMNVSTLELGDSALYLCASSLGGGENQPQHFGDGTRLSIL.

The chain couples TRBV6-1 to TRBJ1-5; D is perhaps TRBD1 (5 bases). The V gene's germline CDR1 is MNHNS and CDR2 SASEGT. V was trimmed by 5 bases and J by 0 bases, leaving 11 bases between them. There are 15 residues in the CDR3. Written as DNA, the CDR3 is TGTGCCAGCAGTACTGGGGGGGTTAGCAATCAGCCCCAGCATTTT. This gives the protein CASSTGGVSNQPQHF.

This chain uses TRBV10-1 with TRBJ2-7; the D gene is possibly TRBD2 (6 bases). The V end was cut by 3 bases, the J end by 1 base, with 16 bases between. The germline CDR1 and CDR2 sequences are WNHNN and SYGVQD (reference sequence). The CDR3 loop spans 16 amino acids. The CDR3 reads CASSDYTGEQSYEQYF. As DNA, the CDR3 is TGCGCCAGCAGTGATTATACGGGAGAGCAGTCCTACGAGCAGTACTTC.

The rearrangement uses TRBV9 and TRBJ2-5; D is unresolved. Trimming removed 2 bases from V and 5 bases from J, with 16 bases in between. The CDR3 runs to 15 residues. Looked up from germline, CDR1 is SGDLS and CDR2 is YYNGEE. The CDR3 DNA reads TGTGCCAGCAGCGTCGGCAGCATAATGGAGGAGACCCAGTACTTC. Translation: CASSVGSIMEETQYF.

This chain connects TRBV7-8 to TRBJ1-5; 10 bases are shared with TRBD1. CDR3 size: 16 residues. The V and J ends lost 5 bases and 7 bases, in that order; junction bases with no gene match: 11. From germline, CDR1 is SGHVS and CDR2 FQNEAQ. CDR3 sequence (DNA): TGTGCCAGCAGCACTTCGACAGGGGGCGACGAACAGCCCCAGCATTTT. Its translation is CASSTSTGGDEQPQHF.

The gene calls are TRBV6-6 and TRBJ1-4; D is perhaps TRBD1 (6 bases). Germline values: CDR1 MNHNY, CDR2 SVGAGI (reference sequence). The CDR3 spans 15 residues. Trimming removed 5 bases from V and 4 bases from J, with 14 bases in between. The CDR3 nucleotides are TGTGCCAGCAGTACCCGACAGGCGCTTAATGAAAAACTGTTTTTT. Translated: CASSTRQALNEKLFF.

The chain uses TRBV5-1 and TRBJ2-3; D may be TRBD2 (6 bases). The CDR3 runs to 15 residues. CDR1 and CDR2 (germline): SGHRS, YFSETQ. The V end lost 1 base, the J end lost 0 bases, and 9 bases lay between the germline ends. CDR3 amino acids: CASSLWRDSTDTQYF. The DNA for the CDR3 is TGCGCCAGCAGCTTGTGGCGGGATAGCACAGATACGCAGTATTTT. Full variable domain (missing parts from reference TRBV5-1 and TRBJ2-3): KAGVTQTPRYLIKTRGQQVTLSCSPISGHRSVSWYQQTPGQGLQFLFEYFSETQRNKGNFPGRFSGRQFSNSRSEMNVSTLELGDSALYLCASSLWRDSTDTQYFGPGTRLTVL.

V gene TRBV30 combines with J gene TRBJ1-1; D call uncertain. Germline V CDR1 and CDR2: GTSNPN, SVGIG (reference sequence). Trimming removed 0 bases from V and 2 bases from J, with 16 bases in between. The CDR3 length is 16 residues. The CDR3 reads CAWSVLPSRYNTEAFF. As DNA, the CDR3 is TGTGCCTGGAGTGTATTGCCCTCGCGTTATAACACTGAAGCTTTCTTT. Variable domain in full (rest from reference TRBV30 and TRBJ1-1): SQTIHQWPATLVQPVGSPLSLECTVEGTSNPNLYWYRQAAGRGLQLLFYSVGIGQISSEVPQNLSASRPQDRQFILSSKKLLLSDSGFYLCAWSVLPSRYNTEAFFGQGTRLTVV.

The chain combines TRBV6-5 with TRBJ2-7, with D unclear. Germline CDR1 MNHEY, CDR2 SVGAGI. Between the trimmed V and J ends, which lost 7 bases and 0 bases, there was a span of 10 bases. CDR3 size: 13 residues. CDR3 sequence: CASTVPSSYEQYF. The DNA for the CDR3 is TGTGCCAGCACCGTTCCTAGCTCCTACGAGCAGTACTTC.

The chain is built from TRBV6-5 and TRBJ1-3; 7 nucleotides line up with TRBD1. Germline V lookup: CDR1 MNHEY, CDR2 SVGAGI. CDR3 length equals 15 residues. V lost 7 bases to trimming and J lost 1 base; unmatched junction nucleotides: 7. CDR3 sequence: CASKGQIKSGNTIYF. For the CDR3, the DNA is TGTGCCAGCAAGGGACAGATAAAATCTGGAAACACCATATATTTT.

The CDR3 is CSVEQGAGETQYF. The CDR3 DNA sequence: TGCAGCGTAGAACAGGGGGCAGGGGAGACCCAGTACTTC. V gene TRBV29-1 combines with J gene TRBJ2-5; 9 bases fit TRBD1. In germline, CDR1 is SQVTM, CDR2 ANQGSEA. V lost 6 bases and J lost 5; bases outside the gene matches: 7. This CDR3 has 13 amino acids.

This sequence joins TRBV5-6 and TRBJ1-1, with 7 bases fitting TRBD1. This CDR3 contains 14 residues. The germline V gene encodes CDR1 SGHDT and CDR2 YYEEEE. V lost 4 bases to trimming and J lost 4 bases; unmatched junction nucleotides: 7. This CDR3 reads CASSTTGASTEAFF. CDR3 in DNA: TGTGCCAGCAGCACTACAGGGGCGAGCACTGAAGCTTTCTTT.

The J gene is TRBJ2-3, the V gene TRBV5-1; 9 nucleotides match TRBD2. CDR1 SGHRS and CDR2 YFSETQ come from the germline V gene. V dropped 5 bases and J dropped 2; count of bases not matched to a gene: 6. CDR3 size: 15 residues. The CDR3 nucleotides read TGCGCCAGCAGATACGGACTAGCGACCACAGATACGCAGTATTTT. Translating gives CASRYGLATTDTQYF.

The chain recombines TRBV27 with TRBJ2-3; 12 bases map to TRBD2. The CDR3 runs to 19 residues. Germline V gene sequence: CDR1 MNHEY, CDR2 SMNVEV (reference sequence). Germline trimming cut 1 base from V and 2 bases from J; bases unmatched to any gene: 10. This chain's CDR3 is CASSLYPALAGGATDTQYF. The CDR3 DNA reads as TGTGCCAGCAGTTTATACCCCGCCCTAGCGGGAGGGGCCACAGATACGCAGTATTTT.